These 22 T cell receptor beta chains originate from one sample sequenced in a study of cytomegalovirus exposure and HLA in healthy donors. Profiling relied on immunoSEQ multiplex PCR, and the TCRdb table lists in-frame clones only, not all of them. Altogether roughly 150,000 clones are present, around 90% being singletons, with the ten largest covering 2.5% to 3%. The sequenced material came from PBMCs. The receptors originated from a man between 18 and 35 years old in good health and CMV-seronegative.

This sequence joins TRBV29-1 and TRBJ2-1; TRBD2 agrees at 16 bases. V was pared by 7 bases and J by 3 bases, with 9 bases of the junction left unmatched. Germline V CDR1 and CDR2: SQVTM, ANQGSEA. The CDR3 is 17 residues long. CDR3 protein: CSAISGTSGRVYNEQFF. The CDR3 DNA is TGCAGCGCCATATCCGGGACTAGCGGGAGGGTCTACAATGAGCAGTTCTTC.

The chain recombines TRBV29-1 with TRBJ2-1, with 10 bases identical to TRBD2. Germline CDR1 reads SQVTM; CDR2 reads ANQGSEA. V was clipped by 0 bases and J by 8 bases; unmatched bases: 13. This CDR3 has 17 residues. The CDR3 region is CSVEDMRLAGGLYEQFF. CDR3 DNA: TGCAGCGTTGAAGATATGCGACTAGCGGGTGGGTTATATGAGCAGTTCTTC.

V gene TRBV19 combines with J gene TRBJ2-1, with 7 bases matching TRBD1. There are 11 residues in the CDR3. In germline, CDR1 is LNHDA, CDR2 SQIVND (reference sequence). The V segment lost 7 bases and the J segment 7 bases; nucleotides outside the gene matches: 1. The CDR3 loop is CASTGGNEQFF. In DNA form, the CDR3 reads TGTGCCAGTACAGGGGGTAATGAGCAGTTCTTC.

This clone has a single count. This same CDR3 is encoded by further DNA sequences in the sample. The chain recombines TRBV7-2 with TRBJ1-5; TRBD1 matches at 7 bases. CDR3 length equals 14 residues. V gave up 5 bases and J gave up 4 bases; unmatched junction bases: 5. CDR1 and CDR2 (germline): SGHTA, FQGNSA. CDR3 region: CASSPRDSNQPQHF. CDR3 in DNA: TGTGCCAGCAGCCCACGGGACAGTAATCAGCCCCAGCATTTT.

The J gene is TRBJ2-3, the V gene TRBV7-2; no clear D gene. Germline lookup yields CDR1 SGHTA and CDR2 FQGNSA. The CDR3 covers 16 residues. V lost 5 bases and J lost 2, with 17 bases in between. In DNA form, the CDR3 reads TGTGCCAGCAGCACTACTTACATAAGAGCCACAGATACGCAGTATTTT. This translates into CASSTTYIRATDTQYF. Looking up the rest from reference TRBV7-2 and TRBJ2-3 gives the full variable domain: GAGVSQSPSNKVTEKGKDVELRCDPISGHTALYWYRQSLGQGLEFLIYFQGNSAPDKSGLPSDRFSAERTGGSVSTLTIQRTQQEDSAVYLCASSTTYIRATDTQYFGPGTRLTVL.

This sequence joins TRBV27 and TRBJ2-2; maybe TRBD2 (7 bases). V was cut by 7 bases and J by 5 bases, with 14 bases left in between. Germline values: CDR1 MNHEY, CDR2 SMNVEV (reference sequence). This CDR3 is 14 amino acids long. CDR3 coding DNA: TGTGCCAGCAAAAGGGGGGGCCTTACCGGGGAGCTGTTTTTT. Translated, it gives CASKRGGLTGELFF.

The V call is TRBV15, the J call TRBJ1-4; unclear D gene. CDR1 and CDR2 (germline): LNHNV, YYDKDF (reference sequence). CDR3 length: 13 amino acids. Trimming removed 3 bases at V and 8 bases at J, with 10 bases between. CDR3 region: CATSSPPEEKLFF. CDR3 nucleotides: TGTGCCACCAGCAGCCCTCCTGAGGAAAAACTGTTTTTT.

J is TRBJ1-3 and V is TRBV27; D gene ambiguous. The CDR3 covers 14 residues. The V end lost 3 bases, the J end lost 3 bases, and 9 bases lay between the germline ends. Germline-derived CDR1 and CDR2 are MNHEY and SMNVEV (reference sequence). CDR3 sequence: CASSFHGSGNTIYF. In nucleotides, the CDR3 is TGTGCCAGCAGTTTTCATGGGAGTGGAAACACCATATATTTT.

The chain employs TRBV5-1 and TRBJ2-5; D not certain. Germline values: CDR1 SGHRS, CDR2 YFSETQ. The CDR3 loop spans 14 amino acids. Trimming left V 1 base short and J 0 bases short, with 7 bases between. Here the CDR3 DNA reads TGCGCCAGCAGCTTGTCACTCGACCAAGAGACCCAGTACTTC. This codes for CASSLSLDQETQYF.

The genes are TRBV5-1 and TRBJ2-1; 13 bases agree with TRBD2. Trimming took 0 bases from V and 6 from J; bases not matched to a gene: 6. This CDR3 spans 17 amino acids. Germline V gene data show CDR1 as SGHRS and CDR2 as YFSETQ. The CDR3 loop reads CASSLGLGTSGVNEQFF. CDR3 DNA: TGCGCCAGCAGCTTGGGACTTGGGACTAGCGGGGTCAATGAGCAGTTCTTC.

In DNA form, the CDR3 reads TGTGCCAGCAGTTTATTCGCGGAAGGAACCTACAATGAGCAGTTCTTC. As protein: CASSLFAEGTYNEQFF. V is TRBV27 and J is TRBJ2-1; no clear D. This CDR3 is 16 amino acids long. V dropped 1 base and J dropped 2 bases, with 12 bases sitting between them. Germline CDR1 MNHEY, CDR2 SMNVEV (reference sequence).

This clone showed up just once. The rearrangement joins TRBV6-6 to TRBJ1-2; weak D call: TRBD1 (5 bases). Germline CDR1 reads MNHNY; CDR2 reads SVGAGI (reference sequence). V lost 5 bases and J lost 1, with 14 bases in between. The CDR3 is 15 amino acids. CDR3 in DNA: TGTGCCAGCAGTCATAGTGACAGATATAACTATGGCTACACCTTC. Translating it yields CASSHSDRYNYGYTF.

The chain joins TRBV27 to TRBJ2-3; a possible D gene is TRBD1 (6 bases). The germline CDR1 and CDR2 sequences are MNHEY and SMNVEV (reference sequence). The CDR3 contains 16 residues. Trimming removed 5 bases at V and 3 bases at J, with 18 bases between. CDR3: CASSGYREIPTDTQYF. CDR3 sequence (DNA): TGTGCCAGCAGTGGCTACAGGGAAATCCCAACAGATACGCAGTATTTT.

The CDR3 DNA follows: TGTGCCAGCAGTTTTTACGACAGGGATCCCTATGGCTACACCTTC. It translates to CASSFYDRDPYGYTF. V is TRBV28 and J is TRBJ1-2, with 7 bases lining up with TRBD1. Per germline, CDR1 MDHEN and CDR2 SYDVKM. CDR3 length equals 15 residues. V was pared by 3 bases and J by 4 bases, with 8 bases of the junction left unmatched.

The chain couples TRBV27 to TRBJ2-5; 12 positions agree with TRBD2. The CDR3 is made up of 15 amino acids. The germline gives CDR1 MNHEY, CDR2 SMNVEV (reference sequence). Trimming at V came to 3 bases and at J to 5 bases, leaving 4 bases not matched to a gene. The CDR3 DNA follows: TGTGCCAGCAGTTTGACTAGCGGGAGCTGGGAGACCCAGTACTTC. Its translation is CASSLTSGSWETQYF.

This CDR3 is CASSLPGKESPLHF. The DNA for the CDR3 is TGTGCCAGCAGCTTGCCGGGGAAGGAGTCACCCCTCCACTTT. The rearrangement joins TRBV5-6 to TRBJ1-6; no reliable D call. The CDR3 extends over 14 amino acids. V was clipped by 1 base and J by 10 bases, with 12 bases between them. Germline V gene data show CDR1 as SGHDT and CDR2 as YYEEEE.

Only one count was recorded for this clone. V is TRBV28 and J is TRBJ2-2; 10 bases align to TRBD2. CDR1 is MDHEN and CDR2 is SYDVKM in the germline V gene. V trimming: 2 bases; J trimming: 0 bases; junction bases outside the gene matches: 3. The CDR3 has 17 amino acids. CDR3 loop: CASSLILAGANTGELFF. In DNA, the CDR3 is TGTGCCAGCAGTTTAATCCTAGCGGGGGCGAACACCGGGGAGCTGTTTTTT.

This rearrangement joins TRBV2 to TRBJ1-2, with TRBD1 as a possible D gene (5 bases). This CDR3 contains 14 residues. V lost 3 bases and J lost 7, with 15 bases in between. Per germline, CDR1 SNHLY and CDR2 FYNNEI. The CDR3 here is CASSEEGMGGGYTF. The CDR3 DNA reads TGTGCCAGCAGTGAGGAGGGGATGGGAGGTGGCTACACCTTC.

The chain combines TRBV5-6 with TRBJ2-1; 7 nucleotides match TRBD2. The germline CDR1 and CDR2 sequences are SGHDT and YYEEEE. J gave up 3 bases and V 0 bases, and 6 bases lay outside the gene matches. The CDR3 is made up of 16 amino acids. The CDR3: CASSLAPGGGYNEQFF. The CDR3 bases are TGTGCCAGCAGCTTGGCCCCGGGGGGAGGCTACAATGAGCAGTTCTTC.

This chain connects TRBV5-1 to TRBJ2-7, with 11 bases lining up with TRBD2. Germline CDR1 SGHRS, CDR2 YFSETQ. The CDR3 is made up of 14 amino acids. Trimming removed 4 bases from V and 4 bases from J; junction bases left unmatched: 4. CDR3 sequence reads: CASSLAGGYYEQYF. DNA for the CDR3: TGCGCCAGCAGCCTAGCGGGAGGATATTACGAGCAGTACTTC. Based on the CDR3 plus reference TRBV5-1 and TRBJ2-7, the full variable domain is KAGVTQTPRYLIKTRGQQVTLSCSPISGHRSVSWYQQTPGQGLQFLFEYFSETQRNKGNFPGRFSGRQFSNSRSEMNVSTLELGDSALYLCASSLAGGYYEQYFGPGTRLTVT.

The rearrangement links TRBV15 to TRBJ2-2; D is perhaps TRBD1 (6 bases). CDR3 length equals 16 residues. V lost 0 bases and J lost 6, with 14 bases in between. CDR1 is LNHNV and CDR2 is YYDKDF in the germline V gene (reference sequence). The CDR3 region is CATSRDINRVSGELFF. DNA for the CDR3: TGTGCCACCAGCAGAGATATCAACAGGGTATCCGGGGAGCTGTTTTTT.

The V gene is TRBV6-5, the J gene TRBJ2-2; D is uncertain. There are 11 residues in the CDR3. Deletions cut 4 bases from V and 5 bases from J, with 2 bases between. Germline V gives CDR1 MNHEY, CDR2 SVGAGI. The CDR3 is CASSLTGELFF. In DNA, the CDR3 is TGTGCCAGCAGTTTAACCGGGGAGCTGTTTTTT.